Reported below is one TCR beta chain. This sample is drawn from a study of blood T cell repertoires in COVID-19. For the study at large: The United States, Italy and Spain were the sources of the acute and convalescent COVID-19 samples.

The CDR3 has 14 residues. Germline CDR1 reads SEHNR; CDR2 reads FQNEAQ (reference sequence). J lost 10 bases, V lost 3 bases, and 5 bases had no gene match. As processed by the authors: How many nucleated cells were present was estimated from reference gene primer amplification. Sequencing used immunoSEQ multiplex PCR; TCRdb keeps in-frame clones, though not all of them. V and J calls and clone size are as listed in that table; D and trimming were resolved from the DNA. The sample has under 300,000 clones; about nine tenths are singletons. Specimen: peripheral blood. The chain carries TRBV7-9 and TRBJ2-1, with 11 nucleotides matching TRBD2. The TCR originated in a man aged 25 to 40 with COVID-19, enrolled during active disease. The CDR3 region is CASSLPRLAGEQFF. The CDR3 DNA sequence: TGTGCCAGCAGCTTGCCAAGACTAGCGGGGGAGCAGTTCTTC.